What follows describes a single T cell receptor (beta chain). It has no known antigen specificity. Base quality data are lacking; no much larger clone is found one base away. FACS was used to sort CD4+ or CD8+ cells into naive T cells (CD45RA+) and memory T cells (CD45RO+). The T cells used for TCR sequencing were obtained from two healthy control subjects. Unstimulated sorted T cell subsets were used as baseline controls for the mixed lymphocyte reactions. The Qiagen DNeasy Blood & Tissue Kit was used for extraction of genomic DNA. Multiplexed two-step PCR with Vbeta-specific forward primers and Jbeta-specific reverse primers was used to amplify TCRbeta CDR3 regions. The TCRbeta libraries were sequenced on an Illumina instrument via the immunoSEQ service. The original methods were these. V, D and J genes were assigned using IMGT annotation, and counts were corrected for multiplex PCR bias using synthetic CDR3 analogues. Repertoire clonality was computed in the immunoSEQ Analyzer as one minus normalized Shannon entropy. Whether a clone counted as expanded was decided by Fisher's exact test with Benjamini-Hochberg false discovery rate control and a two-tailed cutoff of P<0.01. Not all clones reach the TCRdb copy of this immuneACCESS table, which keeps in-frame sequences only. Checked studies attribute under half of the gap to unresolved V genes and leave the rest unexplained. D and trimming come from the DNA, and the V and J calls and clone size come from that table. The sample profile shows approximately 29,000 clones; about four fifths of them were found once. Jointly, the top ten make up about 0.095% of the sample.

The entry originates in a study of regulatory dendritic cells for organ transplantation (dated by TCRdb to about 2017). For the wider study: The TCRbeta repertoires of sorted naive and memory CD4+ and CD8+ T cells were sequenced before and after allostimulation with regulatory or mature dendritic cells. Study-level results and caveats: Of the resting subsets, the one holding the most alloreactive TCR clonotypes was memory CD8+ T cells. Repertoires were highly diverse in naive CD4+ and CD8+ T cells, less diverse in memory cells, and most oligoclonal in memory CD8+ cells. Expansion of memory CD8+ clones was induced by allostimulation in both subjects, but more limited expansion appeared to be induced by regulatory dendritic cells than by mature dendritic cells. Sequencing was done in only a couple of subjects, and the authors reported considerable heterogeneity between individuals in the alloreactive memory CD8+ T cell pool.

The V and J ends are trimmed by 3 bases and 0 bases, leaving 8 bases between them. Sequences SQVTM (CDR1) and ANQGSEA (CDR2) are obtained from the germline V gene. The CDR3 goes from the cysteine to the phenylalanine over 13 residues. CDR3 DNA only is kept here, 39 bases in frame from base 1. Specimen: naive CD4+ T cells from blood. The cell subset or site label of this sample denotes: CD45RA+ naive T cells. The chain employs TRBV29-1 and TRBJ1-1; the D gene remains uncertain. The sequence was obtained from a human donor in good health. The CDR3 here reads CSVEGLMNTEAFF. The bases are TGCAGCGTTGAGGGCCTCATGAACACTGAAGCTTTCTTT.